This T cell receptor beta chain was sequenced for a study of cytomegalovirus exposure and HLA in healthy donors (dated by TCRdb to 2017 to 2019). Notes on the research overall: According to a later analysis, the 120 validation repertoires were produced on the same platform as the roughly 600 repertoires of the first cohort. The aim of the study was to test whether cataloging public T cell receptors could identify signatures of past pathogen exposure. In addition to the first cohort of roughly 670 subjects, a separate validation cohort of approximately 110 different subjects was used. To predict cytomegalovirus infection status, the study combined high-throughput TCR immunosequencing, statistical association of individual TCRs with disease status, and machine learning. Overall study results and their limits: While some public TCRs were present in many individuals, most TCR sequences turned up only very rarely across donors. In vitro tests confirmed that three of the cytomegalovirus-associated TCR beta chains recognize cytomegalovirus antigens. All 120 repertoires were used to score co-occurrence in the validation cohort in a later analysis, because that analysis had no HLA typing for the cohort. In both the original and validation cohorts, the classifier was reported to diagnose cytomegalovirus status with high specificity and sensitivity. In a later analysis, TCRs clustered in the first cohort were found to also tend to co-occur in the 130 or so validation repertoires, with approximately 93% of cluster scores above 0. According to the authors, the approach could potentially be generalized to other disease states and immunological phenotypes. A total of about 180 TCR beta chains were listed by the study as associated with cytomegalovirus.

Comments on this clone: Which antigen it targets is not known. No base-level quality is on record; no much larger clone is a single base apart.

Relative to germline, V is 0 bases shorter and J is 3 bases shorter, with 12 bases between their ends. There are 15 amino acids in the CDR3, from cysteine to phenylalanine inclusive. Kept here is only the CDR3 DNA, which spans 45 bases and is read in frame from base 1. From the germline V gene, CDR1 is SGHTS and CDR2 is YDEGEE. Library method: the immunoSEQ multiplex PCR assay. In the paper's pipeline: A statistical classification framework was built for diagnosing cytomegalovirus status from the catalog of TCR beta chain sequences. Imported from immuneACCESS, the table was reduced by TCRdb to in-frame sequences with V and J called. These copies leave out some clones; in studies compared against another copy, an unresolved V gene accounts for under half, and the cause of the remainder is not known. The V and J calls and the clone size are those of that table, but D and trimming were determined from the DNA. The sample table lists about 160,000 clones, around 89% of them with a count of one. The ten largest make up 3% of the sample.

Separate from the approximately 700-subject first cohort, the validation cohort of around 130 subjects was the group to which the donors belonged. This clonotype was obtained from a man aged 18 to 29 in good health and CMV-seronegative. Recombination linked TRBV5-8 to TRBJ1-1; the D gene lacks a confident call. What was sequenced was PBMCs. For the CDR3, the sequence is CASSLVRGIDTEAFF. The sequence in DNA is TGTGCCAGCAGCTTGGTACGAGGGATTGACACTGAAGCTTTCTTT.